The clone carrying this TCR beta chain came up many times. The data are from a study of T cells in Graves' hyperthyroidism and ophthalmopathy. Each 10 ml fresh peripheral blood draw supplied the PBMCs. Using RNA transcripts as the source, TCR beta CDR3 regions were amplified. The TCR CDR3 first-round RT-PCR relied on the HTBI primer set. One entry per CDR3 protein, called by TCRdb with MiXCR from the multiplex PCR reads. The table lists about 420,000 distinct CDR3 sequences, around 15% of them singletons. CDR3 length: 11 amino acids. The ends lost 5 bases at V and 8 bases at J; junction bases unmatched: 2.

The sample comprised blood. The sequence was collected from a woman aged 18-30 years with Graves' hyperthyroidism. The chain employs TRBV12-3 or TRBV12-4 and TRBJ1-2; 7 bases agree with TRBD1. The CDR3: CASSRTGGYTF. CDR3 nucleotide sequence: TGTGCCAGCAGTCGGACAGGCGGCTACACCTTC.